The 30 T cell receptor beta chains listed next were all sequenced from one sample in a study of blood T cell repertoires in COVID-19. Data came from immunoSEQ multiplex PCR; TCRdb stores just in-frame clones and leaves some out. Of more than 80,000 clones listed, roughly 84% are singletons. Sequenced material: peripheral blood. The receptors were sampled from a woman aged 80 or older with active or convalescent COVID-19.

The genes are TRBV15 and TRBJ2-7, with 10 bases identical to TRBD2. Germline trimming cut 1 base from V and 0 bases from J; bases unmatched to any gene: 6. The CDR3 covers 17 residues. CDR1 and CDR2 (germline): LNHNV, YYDKDF (reference sequence). For the CDR3, the DNA is TGTGCCACCAGCAGAGCCCATCGGACTAGCGGCTCCTACGAGCAGTACTTC. Amino acid sequence: CATSRAHRTSGSYEQYF.

This sequence joins TRBV11-2 and TRBJ2-1, with 8 bases that match TRBD2. The CDR3 covers 13 residues. Per the germline V gene, CDR1 is SGHAT and CDR2 is FQNNGV. With 5 bases clipped from V and 6 bases from J, the junction kept 3 bases outside the gene matches. The CDR3 is CASSRGGPNEQFF. In nucleotides, the CDR3 is TGTGCCAGCAGCCGGGGGGGCCCCAATGAGCAGTTCTTC. Using reference TRBV11-2 and TRBJ2-1 for the parts outside the CDR3, the full variable domain is EAGVAQSPRYKIIEKRQSVAFWCNPISGHATLYWYQQILGQGPKLLIQFQNNGVVDDSQLPKDRFSAERLKGVDSTLKIQPAKLEDSAVYLCASSRGGPNEQFFGPGTRLTVL.

The V and J genes are TRBV12-3 or TRBV12-4 and TRBJ2-3; weak D call: TRBD1 (5 bases). There are 13 residues in the CDR3. Trimming removed 6 bases at V and 4 bases at J, with 11 bases between. CDR3 loop: CASRDRNADTQYF. Written as DNA, the CDR3 is TGTGCCAGCAGAGACAGAAACGCAGATACGCAGTATTTT.

J is TRBJ1-2 and V is TRBV11-3; D not certain. V lost 0 bases and J 4 bases, leaving 9 bases between the germline ends. The CDR3 spans 14 residues. The germline V gene encodes CDR1 SGHNT and CDR2 YENEEA. CDR3 sequence reads: CASSLDGVSYGYTF. In nucleotides, the CDR3 is TGTGCCAGCAGCTTAGACGGGGTTAGCTATGGCTACACCTTC.

This clone was detected once. CDR3 residues: CASSPTDAGNYGYTF. DNA for the CDR3: TGTGCCAGCAGTCCTACCGACGCAGGAAACTATGGCTACACCTTC. The chain has TRBV28 and TRBJ1-2; no clear D. In germline, CDR1 is MDHEN, CDR2 SYDVKM. The CDR3 contains 15 residues. Deletions cut 5 bases from V and 2 bases from J, with 15 bases between.

This clone has more than one count but fewer than ten. This rearrangement joins TRBV18 to TRBJ1-2, with 9 bases identical to TRBD1. CDR3 length: 16 residues. Germline V gene data show CDR1 as KGHSH and CDR2 as LQKENI. V shed 3 bases and J 0 bases; nucleotides not matched to a gene: 5. The CDR3 region has the DNA TGTGCCAGCTCACCTTATAACAGGGGGCCTAACTATGGCTACACCTTC. Its protein product is CASSPYNRGPNYGYTF.

The V gene is TRBV30, the J gene TRBJ1-1; 8 positions agree with TRBD1. The CDR3 extends over 12 amino acids. In germline, CDR1 is GTSNPN, CDR2 SVGIG (reference sequence). V shed 6 bases, J shed 6 bases, and the junction held 6 bases outside the gene matches. The CDR3, as DNA: TGTGCCTGCAGGGGGCGCGGACCTGAAGCTTTCTTT. Its translation is CACRGRGPEAFF.

J is TRBJ2-3 and V is TRBV2, with 11 bases lining up with TRBD2. Looked up from germline, CDR1 is SNHLY and CDR2 is FYNNEI. There are 17 residues in the CDR3. The trim removed 0 bases at V and 1 base at J, leaving 3 bases unmatched. The CDR3, as DNA: TGTGCCAGCAGTGAAGCGGGGACTAGCGGACGCACAGATACGCAGTATTTT. Translated, it gives CASSEAGTSGRTDTQYF. Supplemented by reference TRBV2 and TRBJ2-3, the full variable domain reads EPEVTQTPSHQVTQMGQEVILRCVPISNHLYFYWYRQILGQKVEFLVSFYNNEISEKSEIFDDQFSVERPDGSNFTLKIRSTKLEDSAMYFCASSEAGTSGRTDTQYFGPGTRLTVL.

The genes are TRBV7-9 and TRBJ1-1; D perhaps matches TRBD1 (6 bases). The CDR3 loop spans 14 amino acids. V gave up 5 bases and J gave up 8 bases, with 18 bases separating them. Germline V lookup: CDR1 SEHNR, CDR2 FQNEAQ (reference sequence). In nucleotides, the CDR3 is TGTGCCAGCAGCGAGGTAGGGGGAAGGCAGGAAGCTTTCTTT. It encodes CASSEVGGRQEAFF.

V and J are TRBV24-1 and TRBJ2-3; TRBD2 aligns across 7 bases. J gave up 4 bases and V 4 bases, and 7 bases lay outside the gene matches. Germline V CDR1 and CDR2: KGHDR, SFDVKD. The CDR3 covers 15 residues. CDR3 nucleotide sequence: TGTGCCACCAGTGAGGATAGCGGGCCCCCAGATACGCAGTATTTT. This codes for CATSEDSGPPDTQYF.

V and J are TRBV5-1 and TRBJ1-3, with 9 bases matching TRBD1. V shed 4 bases, J shed 4 bases, and the junction held 9 bases outside the gene matches. The CDR3 is 16 residues long. CDR1 and CDR2 from the germline V gene are SGHRS and YFSETQ. In nucleotides, the CDR3 is TGCGCCAGCAGCACAGACTTCGGGACAGGGGGAAACACCATATATTTT. This codes for CASSTDFGTGGNTIYF.

The CDR3 reads CASSLGGDRPNNYGYTF. DNA of the CDR3: TGTGCCAGCAGCTTAGGAGGAGACAGACCGAATAACTATGGCTACACCTTC. The rearrangement links TRBV7-2 to TRBJ1-2; possibly TRBD1 for D (5 bases). CDR1 and CDR2 (germline): SGHTA, FQGNSA. Trimming left V 1 base short and J 1 base short, with 16 bases between. This CDR3 has 17 residues.

The chain carries TRBV6-5 and TRBJ1-1, with TRBD1 as a possible D gene (6 bases). This CDR3 region has 15 residues. V lost 7 bases to trimming and J lost 0 bases, with 15 bases between them. Germline assignment: CDR1 MNHEY and CDR2 SVGAGI. For the CDR3, the DNA is TGTGCCAGCACCCCCTTAGACAGGATGAACACTGAAGCTTTCTTT. Residues: CASTPLDRMNTEAFF.

The DNA for the CDR3 is TGTGCCAGCAGCTTCGAAGCGGGTGCGCAGTACTTC. Protein: CASSFEAGAQYF. This sequence joins TRBV7-9 and TRBJ2-7; D perhaps matches TRBD2 (6 bases). The CDR3 loop spans 12 amino acids. Germline V gene data show CDR1 as SEHNR and CDR2 as FQNEAQ (reference sequence). Trimming removed 3 bases from V and 9 bases from J, with 12 bases in between.

The V call is TRBV5-5, the J call TRBJ1-4, with TRBD1 matching 7 bases. V was pared by 2 bases and J by 0 bases, with 4 bases of the junction left unmatched. The CDR3 has 16 amino acids. Germline V lookup: CDR1 SGHKS, CDR2 YYEKEE (reference sequence). CDR3: CASSFIQGTTNEKLFF. The DNA for the CDR3 is TGTGCCAGCAGCTTTATACAGGGGACAACTAATGAAAAACTGTTTTTT.

The V and J genes are TRBV5-5 and TRBJ1-6; a weak D match, TRBD1 (6 bases). The CDR3 has 15 amino acids. The germline V gene has CDR1 SGHKS and CDR2 YYEKEE (reference sequence). The ends were cut back, 4 bases at V and 6 bases at J, with 14 bases in the middle. The CDR3 nucleotides read TGTGCCAGCAGCCCAGTCCGACAGGCTAATTCACCCCTCCACTTT. Amino acid sequence: CASSPVRQANSPLHF. Filled out from reference TRBV5-5 and TRBJ1-6, the complete variable domain reads DAGVTQSPTHLIKTRGQQVTLRCSPISGHKSVSWYQQVLGQGPQFIFQYYEKEERGRGNFPDRFSARQFPNYSSELNVNALLLGDSALYLCASSPVRQANSPLHFGNGTRLTVT.

Only a few counts were recorded for this clone. This chain links TRBV19 with TRBJ2-6; D is unclear. This CDR3 has 16 amino acids. V was pared by 3 bases and J by 5 bases, with 14 bases between. Germline V lookup: CDR1 LNHDA, CDR2 SQIVND (reference sequence). CDR3 DNA sequence: TGTGCCAGTAGTATGGGCCTGCAGTTGTGGGCCAACGTCCTGACTTTC. It codes for CASSMGLQLWANVLTF.

The V call is TRBV19, the J call TRBJ1-1; 9 bases match TRBD1. The CDR3 is 16 residues long. Germline V CDR1 and CDR2: LNHDA, SQIVND (reference sequence). J lost 1 base, V lost 5 bases, and 8 bases had no gene match. CDR3 nucleotide sequence: TGTGCCAGTAGTTTCCTACAGGGGGCGAGGAACACTGAAGCTTTCTTT. Protein: CASSFLQGARNTEAFF.

The chain combines TRBV7-2 with TRBJ2-1; 14 nucleotides match TRBD2. After removal of 1 base from V and 4 bases from J, the junction contained 3 bases not matched to a gene. The CDR3 has 17 amino acids. The germline CDR1 and CDR2 sequences are SGHTA and FQGNSA. The CDR3 DNA sequence: TGTGCCAGCAGCTTAGATCGGACTAGCGGGGGGTACAATGAGCAGTTCTTC. Its translation: CASSLDRTSGGYNEQFF.

V usage is TRBV9 and J usage is TRBJ2-3; 10 bases match TRBD2. This CDR3 has 14 residues. Germline V gene lookup returns CDR1 SGDLS and CDR2 YYNGEE. The junction had 4 bases not matched to a gene; V was cut back by 4 bases and J by 5 bases. CDR3 in DNA: TGTGCCAGCAGCCCACTAGCGGGATTAGATACGCAGTATTTT. Its translation: CASSPLAGLDTQYF.

As to this clone: One base away lies a much larger clone, so this may be a sequencing read error. The V call is TRBV7-2, the J call TRBJ1-5, with 7 bases aligning to TRBD1. Losses at the gene ends were 3 bases for V and 4 bases for J; bases not matched to a gene: 3. The CDR3 runs 14 residues. Germline CDR1 SGHTA, CDR2 FQGNSA. The CDR3 here is CASSFGTVNQPQHF. DNA of the CDR3: TGTGCCAGCAGCTTCGGGACAGTTAATCAGCCCCAGCATTTT.

This clone was observed a handful of times. CDR3 nucleotide sequence: TGTGCCAGCAGCCAGGGGGCCGGCAATCAGCCCCAGCATTTT. This gives the protein CASSQGAGNQPQHF. J is TRBJ1-5 and V is TRBV6-5, with 8 bases matching TRBD1. CDR1 is MNHEY, CDR2 SVGAGI, per germline. Germline trimming cut 6 bases from V and 2 bases from J; bases unmatched to any gene: 3. The CDR3 contains 14 residues.

This clone was observed a single time. The CDR3 spells CASSLDHQGVSYEQYF. DNA of the CDR3: TGTGCCAGCAGCTTAGATCACCAGGGGGTATCCTACGAGCAGTACTTC. The chain couples TRBV11-3 to TRBJ2-7; 7 bases are shared with TRBD1. The germline V gene encodes CDR1 SGHNT and CDR2 YENEEA. J gave up 1 base and V 0 bases, and 6 bases lay outside the gene matches. CDR3 length: 16 residues.

The J gene is TRBJ2-3, the V gene TRBV29-1, with D unclear. Germline CDR1 and CDR2: SQVTM and ANQGSEA. V lost 3 bases to trimming and J lost 6 bases, with 10 bases between them. The CDR3 is made up of 12 amino acids. For the CDR3, the DNA is TGCAGCGTTGACCGTCCCGGGGATACGCAGTATTTT. It specifies CSVDRPGDTQYF.

This clone came up once. V is TRBV28 and J is TRBJ2-2; a possible D gene is TRBD2 (6 bases). This CDR3 region has 15 residues. CDR1 and CDR2 (germline): MDHEN, SYDVKM. V was trimmed by 3 bases and J by 4 bases, leaving 12 bases between them. CDR3 loop: CASSLRLGSTGELFF. In nucleotides, the CDR3 is TGTGCCAGCAGTTTGAGACTAGGGAGCACCGGGGAGCTGTTTTTT.

This clone was seen more than once but under ten times. J is TRBJ1-6 and V is TRBV2; TRBD1 matches at 10 bases. The V segment lost 5 bases and the J segment 7 bases; nucleotides outside the gene matches: 8. The CDR3 is 16 amino acids. The germline gives CDR1 SNHLY, CDR2 FYNNEI. The CDR3 loop reads CASSHGQGVWNSPLHF. CDR3 in DNA: TGTGCCAGCAGTCACGGACAGGGGGTTTGGAATTCACCCCTCCACTTT.

The V gene is TRBV10-3, the J gene TRBJ1-1; TRBD1 aligns across 8 bases. This CDR3 comprises 13 residues. Looked up from germline, CDR1 is ENHRY and CDR2 is SYGVKD. V shed 11 bases and J 0 bases; nucleotides not matched to a gene: 5. The CDR3 nucleotides read TGTGCCGCCCTGGGACAGGTGAACACTGAAGCTTTCTTT. Its translation: CAALGQVNTEAFF.

The CDR3 DNA is TGTGCCAGCAGCCCGGGACTTGTTCGTGCGGATACGCAGTATTTT. Amino acid sequence: CASSPGLVRADTQYF. V and J are TRBV3-1 (or the pseudogene TRBV3-2) and TRBJ2-3; perhaps TRBD2 as D (6 bases). The length of the CDR3 is 15 residues. Germline lookup yields CDR1 LGHDT and CDR2 YNNKEL (reference sequence). Trimming took 4 bases from V and 6 from J, leaving 17 bases between them.

The V call is TRBV30, the J call TRBJ2-7; D gene unclear. The germline V and J ends were trimmed by 2 bases and 6 bases, with 23 bases remaining between them. The germline CDR1 and CDR2 sequences are GTSNPN and SVGIG (reference sequence). The CDR3 has 16 residues. The CDR3 loop reads CAWSPHLAPRPCEQYF. The CDR3 bases are TGTGCCTGGAGTCCCCACCTCGCGCCCCGCCCCTGCGAGCAGTACTTC.

This chain links TRBV18 with TRBJ2-5; 9 nucleotides match TRBD1. CDR1 is KGHSH and CDR2 is LQKENI in the germline V gene. The CDR3 loop spans 15 amino acids. V was clipped by 6 bases and J by 0 bases; unmatched bases: 5. The CDR3 is CASSTGGPYQETQYF. The DNA of the CDR3 is TGTGCCAGCTCGACAGGGGGACCCTACCAAGAGACCCAGTACTTC.